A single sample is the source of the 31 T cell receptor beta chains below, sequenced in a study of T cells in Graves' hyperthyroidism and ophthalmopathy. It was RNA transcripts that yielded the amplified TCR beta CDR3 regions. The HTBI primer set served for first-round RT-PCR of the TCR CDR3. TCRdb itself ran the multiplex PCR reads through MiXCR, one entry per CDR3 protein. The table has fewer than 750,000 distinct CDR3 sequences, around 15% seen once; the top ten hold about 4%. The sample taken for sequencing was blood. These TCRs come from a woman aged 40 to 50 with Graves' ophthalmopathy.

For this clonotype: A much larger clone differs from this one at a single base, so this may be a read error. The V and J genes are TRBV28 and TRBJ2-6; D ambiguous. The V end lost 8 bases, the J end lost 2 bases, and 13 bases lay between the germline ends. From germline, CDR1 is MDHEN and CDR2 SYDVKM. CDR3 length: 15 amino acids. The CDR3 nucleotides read TGTGCCAGCGGTTCCCCCCGCCCTGGGGCCAACGTCCTGACTTTC. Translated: CASGSPRPGANVLTF. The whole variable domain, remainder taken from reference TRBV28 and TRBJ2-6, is DVKVTQSSRYLVKRTGEKVFLECVQDMDHENMFWYRQDPGLGLRLIYFSYDVKMKEKGDIPEGYSVSREKKERFSLILESASTNQTSMYLCASGSPRPGANVLTFGAGSRLTVL.

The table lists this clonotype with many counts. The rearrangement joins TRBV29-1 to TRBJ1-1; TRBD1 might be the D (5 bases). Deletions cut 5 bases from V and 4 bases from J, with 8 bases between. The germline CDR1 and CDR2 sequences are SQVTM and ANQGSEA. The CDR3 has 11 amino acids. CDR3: CSVYRGTEAFF. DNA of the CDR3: TGCAGCGTTTATAGGGGCACTGAAGCTTTCTTT.

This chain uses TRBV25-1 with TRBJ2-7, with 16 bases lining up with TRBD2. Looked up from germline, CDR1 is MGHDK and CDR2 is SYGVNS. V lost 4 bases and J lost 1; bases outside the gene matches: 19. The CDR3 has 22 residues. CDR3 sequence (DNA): TGTGCCAGCAGTGGATTTACAGAAGCCGGGACTAGCGGGAGGGCCGCGTCCTACGAGCAGTACTTC. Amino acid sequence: CASSGFTEAGTSGRAASYEQYF.

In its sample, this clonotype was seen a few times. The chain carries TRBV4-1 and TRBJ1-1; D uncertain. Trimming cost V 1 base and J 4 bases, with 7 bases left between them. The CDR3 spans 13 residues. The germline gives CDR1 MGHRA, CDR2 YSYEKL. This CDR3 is CASSQGLFTEAFF. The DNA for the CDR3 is TGCGCCAGCAGCCAAGGCTTGTTCACTGAAGCTTTCTTT.

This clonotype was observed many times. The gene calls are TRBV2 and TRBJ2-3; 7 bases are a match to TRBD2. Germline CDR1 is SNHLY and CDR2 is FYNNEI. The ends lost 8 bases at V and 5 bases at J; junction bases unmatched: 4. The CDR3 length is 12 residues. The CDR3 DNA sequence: TGTGCCAGCTCGGGGGGTCGAGATACGCAGTATTTT. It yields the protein CASSGGRDTQYF.

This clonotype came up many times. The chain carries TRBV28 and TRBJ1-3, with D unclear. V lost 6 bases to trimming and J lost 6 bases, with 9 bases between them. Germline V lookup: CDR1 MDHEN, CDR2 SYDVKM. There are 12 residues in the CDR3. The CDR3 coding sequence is TGTGCCAGCAGCTCGAACTCAAACACCATATATTTT. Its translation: CASSSNSNTIYF.

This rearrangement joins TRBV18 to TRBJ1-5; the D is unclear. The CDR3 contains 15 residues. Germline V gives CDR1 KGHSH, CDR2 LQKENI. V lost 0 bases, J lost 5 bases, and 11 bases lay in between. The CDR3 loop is CASSPPGSEDQPQHF. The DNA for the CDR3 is TGTGCCAGCTCACCACCTGGTTCGGAGGATCAGCCCCAGCATTTT.

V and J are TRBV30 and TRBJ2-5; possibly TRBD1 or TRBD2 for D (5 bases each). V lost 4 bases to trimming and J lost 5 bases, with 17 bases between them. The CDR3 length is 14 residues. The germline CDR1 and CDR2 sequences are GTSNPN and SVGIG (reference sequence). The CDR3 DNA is TGTGCCTGGAATTTGGGGGAATTGGGGGAGACCCAGTACTTC. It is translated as CAWNLGELGETQYF.

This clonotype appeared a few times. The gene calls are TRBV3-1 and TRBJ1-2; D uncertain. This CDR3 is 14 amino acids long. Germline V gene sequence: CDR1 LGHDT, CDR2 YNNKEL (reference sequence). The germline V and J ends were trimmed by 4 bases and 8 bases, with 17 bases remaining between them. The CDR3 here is CASSRGLPGGGYTF. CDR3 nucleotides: TGTGCCAGCAGCCGTGGACTGCCGGGAGGCGGCTACACCTTC.

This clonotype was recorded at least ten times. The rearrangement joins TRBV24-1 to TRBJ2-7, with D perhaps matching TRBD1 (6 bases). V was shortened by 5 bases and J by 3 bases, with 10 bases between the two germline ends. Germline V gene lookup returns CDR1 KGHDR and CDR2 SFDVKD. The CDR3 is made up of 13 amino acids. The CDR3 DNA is TGTGCCACCAGTGCAGGGGATTTCTACGAGCAGTACTTC. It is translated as CATSAGDFYEQYF.

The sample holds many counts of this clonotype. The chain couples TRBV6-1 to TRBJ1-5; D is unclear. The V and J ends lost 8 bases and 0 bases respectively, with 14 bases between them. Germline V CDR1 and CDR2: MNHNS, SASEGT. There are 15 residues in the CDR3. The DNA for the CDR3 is TGTGCCAGCCACGTCTTGGCCTTTAGCAATCAGCCCCAGCATTTT. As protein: CASHVLAFSNQPQHF.

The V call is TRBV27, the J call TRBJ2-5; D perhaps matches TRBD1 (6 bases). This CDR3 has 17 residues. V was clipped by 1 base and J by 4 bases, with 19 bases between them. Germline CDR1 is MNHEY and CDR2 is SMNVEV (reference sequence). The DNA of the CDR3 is TGTGCCAGCAGTTTATACCCCACAGGGATGGCGGGAGAGACCCAGTACTTC. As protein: CASSLYPTGMAGETQYF.

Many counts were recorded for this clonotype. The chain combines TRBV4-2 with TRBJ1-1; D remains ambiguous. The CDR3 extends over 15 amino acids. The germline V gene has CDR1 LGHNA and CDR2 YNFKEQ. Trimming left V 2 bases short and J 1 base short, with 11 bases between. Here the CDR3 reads CASSQLPGENTEAFF. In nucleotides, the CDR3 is TGTGCCAGCAGCCAATTGCCGGGTGAGAACACTGAAGCTTTCTTT.

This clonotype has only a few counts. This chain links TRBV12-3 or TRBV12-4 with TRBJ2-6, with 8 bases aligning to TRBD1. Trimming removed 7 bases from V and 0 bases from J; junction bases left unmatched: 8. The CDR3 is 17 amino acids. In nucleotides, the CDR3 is TGTGCCAGCAACCGAGGACAGGGAAACTCTGGGGCCAACGTCCTGACTTTC. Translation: CASNRGQGNSGANVLTF.

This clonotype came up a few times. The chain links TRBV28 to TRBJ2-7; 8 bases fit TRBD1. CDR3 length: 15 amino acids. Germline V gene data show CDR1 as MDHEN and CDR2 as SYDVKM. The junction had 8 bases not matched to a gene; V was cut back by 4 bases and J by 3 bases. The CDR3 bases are TGTGCCAGCAGTTCCCTGGACAGGGAAGGCTACGAGCAGTACTTC. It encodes CASSSLDREGYEQYF.

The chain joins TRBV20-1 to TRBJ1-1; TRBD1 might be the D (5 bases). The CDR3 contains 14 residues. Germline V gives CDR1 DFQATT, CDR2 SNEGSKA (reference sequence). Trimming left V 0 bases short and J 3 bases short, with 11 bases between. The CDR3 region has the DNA TGCAGTGCTAGAGATCCAGGGACGTACACTGAAGCTTTCTTT. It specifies CSARDPGTYTEAFF.

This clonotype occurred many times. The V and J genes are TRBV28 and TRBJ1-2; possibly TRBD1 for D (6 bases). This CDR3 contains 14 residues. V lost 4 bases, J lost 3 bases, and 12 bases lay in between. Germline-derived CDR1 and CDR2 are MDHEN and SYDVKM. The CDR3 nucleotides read TGTGCCAGCAGTTCCCCAGGGGCGCACTATGGCTACACCTTC. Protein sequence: CASSSPGAHYGYTF.

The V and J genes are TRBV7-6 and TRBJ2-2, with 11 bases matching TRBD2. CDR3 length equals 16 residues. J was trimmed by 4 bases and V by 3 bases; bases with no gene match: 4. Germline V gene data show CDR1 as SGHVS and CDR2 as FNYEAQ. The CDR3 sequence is CASSLILAGATGELFF. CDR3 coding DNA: TGTGCCAGCAGCTTGATACTAGCGGGAGCCACCGGGGAGCTGTTTTTT.

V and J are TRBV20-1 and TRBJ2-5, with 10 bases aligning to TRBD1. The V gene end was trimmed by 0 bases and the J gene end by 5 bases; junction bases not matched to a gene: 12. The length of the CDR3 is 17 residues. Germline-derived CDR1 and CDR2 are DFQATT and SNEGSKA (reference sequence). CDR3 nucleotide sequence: TGCAGTGCTAGAGAACCGAACGACAGGGGGCTGAAGGAGACCCAGTACTTC. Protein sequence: CSAREPNDRGLKETQYF.

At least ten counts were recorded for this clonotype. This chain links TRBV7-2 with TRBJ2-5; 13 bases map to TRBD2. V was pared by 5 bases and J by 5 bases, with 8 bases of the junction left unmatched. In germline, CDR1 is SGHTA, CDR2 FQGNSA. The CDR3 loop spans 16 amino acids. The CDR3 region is CASSRGGLAGWETQYF. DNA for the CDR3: TGTGCCAGCAGCCGGGGGGGACTAGCGGGATGGGAGACCCAGTACTTC.

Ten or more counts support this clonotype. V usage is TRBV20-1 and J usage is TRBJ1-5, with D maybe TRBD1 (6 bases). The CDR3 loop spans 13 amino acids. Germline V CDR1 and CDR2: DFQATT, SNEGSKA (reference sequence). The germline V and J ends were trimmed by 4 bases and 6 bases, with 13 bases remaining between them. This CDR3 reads CSANPQGFQPQHF. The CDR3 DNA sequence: TGCAGTGCTAACCCGCAGGGGTTTCAGCCCCAGCATTTT.

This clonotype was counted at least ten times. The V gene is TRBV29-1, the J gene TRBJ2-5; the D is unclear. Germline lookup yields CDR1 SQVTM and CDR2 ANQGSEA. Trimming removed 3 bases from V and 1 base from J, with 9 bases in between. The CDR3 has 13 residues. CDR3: CSVDQPFQETQYF. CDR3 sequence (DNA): TGCAGCGTTGATCAGCCTTTCCAAGAGACCCAGTACTTC.

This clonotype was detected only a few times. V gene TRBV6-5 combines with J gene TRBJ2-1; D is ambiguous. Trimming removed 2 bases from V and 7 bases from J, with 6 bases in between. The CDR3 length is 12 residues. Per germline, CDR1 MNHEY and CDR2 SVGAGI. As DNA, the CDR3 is TGTGCCAGCAGTTACAGAGAGAATGAGCAGTTCTTC. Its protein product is CASSYRENEQFF.

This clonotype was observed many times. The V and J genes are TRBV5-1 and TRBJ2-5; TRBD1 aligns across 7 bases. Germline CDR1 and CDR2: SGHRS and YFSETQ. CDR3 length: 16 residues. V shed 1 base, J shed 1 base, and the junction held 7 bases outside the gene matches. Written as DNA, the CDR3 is TGCGCCAGCAGCTTGTCGACAGGGCCATTCCAAGAGACCCAGTACTTC. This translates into CASSLSTGPFQETQYF.

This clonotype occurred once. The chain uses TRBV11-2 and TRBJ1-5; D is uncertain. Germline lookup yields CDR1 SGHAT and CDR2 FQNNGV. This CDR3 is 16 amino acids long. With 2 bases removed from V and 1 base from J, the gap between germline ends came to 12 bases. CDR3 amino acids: CASSLRGMGSNQPQHF. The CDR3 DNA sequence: TGTGCCAGCAGCTTACGGGGTATGGGAAGCAATCAGCCCCAGCATTTT.

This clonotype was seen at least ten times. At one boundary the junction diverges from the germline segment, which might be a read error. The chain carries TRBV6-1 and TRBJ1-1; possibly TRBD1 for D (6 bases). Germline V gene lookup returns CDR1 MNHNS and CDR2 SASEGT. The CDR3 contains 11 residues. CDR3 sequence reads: CASREAGATFF. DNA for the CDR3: TGTGCCAGCAGAGAAGCAGGGGCGACTTTCTTT.

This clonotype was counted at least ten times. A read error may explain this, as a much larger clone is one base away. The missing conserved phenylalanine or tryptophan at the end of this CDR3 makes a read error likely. The CDR3 sequence: CASSLRANQPQHS. The CDR3 DNA sequence: TGTGCCAGCAGTTTGAGGGCTAATCAGCCCCAGCATTCT. The chain combines TRBV12-3 or TRBV12-4 with TRBJ1-5; D call uncertain. This CDR3 region has 13 residues. Between the trimmed V and J ends, which lost 3 bases and 4 bases, there was a span of 7 bases.

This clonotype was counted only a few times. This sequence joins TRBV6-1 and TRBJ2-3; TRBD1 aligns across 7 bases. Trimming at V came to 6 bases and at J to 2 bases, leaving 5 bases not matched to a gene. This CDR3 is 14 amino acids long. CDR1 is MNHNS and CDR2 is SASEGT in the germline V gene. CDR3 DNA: TGTGCCAGCAGCTGGGACAGCAACACAGATACGCAGTATTTT. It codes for CASSWDSNTDTQYF.

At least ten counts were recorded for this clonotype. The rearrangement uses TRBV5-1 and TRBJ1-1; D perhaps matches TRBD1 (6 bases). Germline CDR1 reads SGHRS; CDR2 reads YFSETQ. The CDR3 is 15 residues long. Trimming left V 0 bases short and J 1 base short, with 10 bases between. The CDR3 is CASSLGGASNTEAFF. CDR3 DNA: TGCGCCAGCAGCTTGGGGGGGGCGTCGAACACTGAAGCTTTCTTT.

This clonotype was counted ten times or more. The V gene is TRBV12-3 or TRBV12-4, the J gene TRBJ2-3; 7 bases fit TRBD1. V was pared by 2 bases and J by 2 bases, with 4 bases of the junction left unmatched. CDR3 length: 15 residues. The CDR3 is CASSLKTGDTDTQYF. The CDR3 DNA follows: TGTGCCAGCAGTTTAAAAACAGGGGACACAGATACGCAGTATTTT.

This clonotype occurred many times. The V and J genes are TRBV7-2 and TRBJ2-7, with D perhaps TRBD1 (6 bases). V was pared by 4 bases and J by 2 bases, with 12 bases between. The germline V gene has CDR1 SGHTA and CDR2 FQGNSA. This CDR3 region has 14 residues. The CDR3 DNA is TGTGCCAGCAGCTCGTCCAGGGGAGCCTACGAGCAGTACTTC. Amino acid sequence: CASSSSRGAYEQYF. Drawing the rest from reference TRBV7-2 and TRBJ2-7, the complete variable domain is GAGVSQSPSNKVTEKGKDVELRCDPISGHTALYWYRQSLGQGLEFLIYFQGNSAPDKSGLPSDRFSAERTGGSVSTLTIQRTQQEDSAVYLCASSSSRGAYEQYFGPGTRLTVT.